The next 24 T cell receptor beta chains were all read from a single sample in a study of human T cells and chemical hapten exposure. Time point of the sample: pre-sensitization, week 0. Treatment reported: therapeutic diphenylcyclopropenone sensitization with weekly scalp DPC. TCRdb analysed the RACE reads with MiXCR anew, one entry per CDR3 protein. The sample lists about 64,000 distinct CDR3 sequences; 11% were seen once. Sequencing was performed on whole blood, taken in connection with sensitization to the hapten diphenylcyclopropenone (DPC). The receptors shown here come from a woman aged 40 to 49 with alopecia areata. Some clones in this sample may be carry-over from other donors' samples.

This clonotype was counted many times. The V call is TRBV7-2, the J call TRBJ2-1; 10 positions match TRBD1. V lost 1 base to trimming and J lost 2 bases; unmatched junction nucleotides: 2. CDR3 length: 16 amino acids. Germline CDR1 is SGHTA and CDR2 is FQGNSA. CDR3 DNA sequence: TGTGCCAGCAGCTTAGGAGGGACAGGGGCCTACAATGAGCAGTTCTTC. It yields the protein CASSLGGTGAYNEQFF. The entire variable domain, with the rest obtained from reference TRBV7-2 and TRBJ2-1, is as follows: GAGVSQSPSNKVTEKGKDVELRCDPISGHTALYWYRQSLGQGLEFLIYFQGNSAPDKSGLPSDRFSAERTGGSVSTLTIQRTQQEDSAVYLCASSLGGTGAYNEQFFGPGTRLTVL.

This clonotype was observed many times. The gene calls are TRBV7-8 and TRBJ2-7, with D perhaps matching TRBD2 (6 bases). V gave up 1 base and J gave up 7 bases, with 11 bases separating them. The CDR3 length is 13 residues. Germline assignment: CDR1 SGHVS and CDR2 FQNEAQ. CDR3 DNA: TGTGCCAGCAGCTTAGACTCCCGGGGGGAGCAGTACTTC. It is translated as CASSLDSRGEQYF.

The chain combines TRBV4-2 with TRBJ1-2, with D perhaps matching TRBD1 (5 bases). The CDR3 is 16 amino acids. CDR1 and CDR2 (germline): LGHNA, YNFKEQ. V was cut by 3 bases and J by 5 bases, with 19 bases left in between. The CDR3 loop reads CASSHRTPGGWYGYTF. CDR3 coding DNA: TGTGCCAGCAGCCATCGAACCCCGGGGGGATGGTATGGCTACACCTTC.

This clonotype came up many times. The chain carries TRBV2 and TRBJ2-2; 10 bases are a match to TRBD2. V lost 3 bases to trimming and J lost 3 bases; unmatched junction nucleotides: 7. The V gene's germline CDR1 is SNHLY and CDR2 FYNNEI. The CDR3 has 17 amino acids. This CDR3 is CASSEPSGSGDTGELFF. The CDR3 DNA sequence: TGTGCCAGCAGTGAGCCTAGCGGGAGCGGGGACACCGGGGAGCTGTTTTTT.

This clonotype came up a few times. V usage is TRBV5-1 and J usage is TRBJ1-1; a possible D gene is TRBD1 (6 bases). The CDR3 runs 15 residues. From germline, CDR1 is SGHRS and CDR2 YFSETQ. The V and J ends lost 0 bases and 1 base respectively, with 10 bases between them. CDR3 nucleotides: TGCGCCAGCAGCTTGGTGGGGGCCGAGAACACTGAAGCTTTCTTT. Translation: CASSLVGAENTEAFF.

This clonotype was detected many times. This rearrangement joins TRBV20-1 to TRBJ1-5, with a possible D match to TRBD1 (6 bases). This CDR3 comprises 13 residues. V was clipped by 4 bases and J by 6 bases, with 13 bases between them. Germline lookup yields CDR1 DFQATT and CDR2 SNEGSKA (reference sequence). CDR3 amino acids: CSAIQGLGQPQHF. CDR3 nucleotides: TGCAGTGCTATTCAGGGGTTGGGTCAGCCCCAGCATTTT.

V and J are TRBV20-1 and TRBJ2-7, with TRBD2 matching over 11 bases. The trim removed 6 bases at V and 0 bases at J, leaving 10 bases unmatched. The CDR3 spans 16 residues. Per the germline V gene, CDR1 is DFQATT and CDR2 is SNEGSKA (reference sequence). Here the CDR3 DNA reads TGCAGTGCAAAGACTAGCGGGAAACCGGACTCCTACGAGCAGTACTTC. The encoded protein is CSAKTSGKPDSYEQYF.

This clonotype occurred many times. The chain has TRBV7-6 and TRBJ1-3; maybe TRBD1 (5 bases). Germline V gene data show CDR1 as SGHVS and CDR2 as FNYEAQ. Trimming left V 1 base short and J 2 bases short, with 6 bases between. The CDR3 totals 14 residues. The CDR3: CASSLGGPGNTIYF. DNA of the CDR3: TGTGCCAGCAGCTTAGGGGGCCCTGGAAACACCATATATTTT. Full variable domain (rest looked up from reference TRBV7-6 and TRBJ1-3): GAGVSQSPRYKVTKRGQDVALRCDPISGHVSLYWYRQALGQGPEFLTYFNYEAQQDKSGLPNDRFSAERPEGSISTLTIQRTEQRDSAMYRCASSLGGPGNTIYFGEGSWLTVV.

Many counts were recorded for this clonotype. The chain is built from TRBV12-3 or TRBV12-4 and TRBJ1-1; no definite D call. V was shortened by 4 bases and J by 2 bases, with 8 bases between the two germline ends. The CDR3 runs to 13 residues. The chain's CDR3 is CASSYGHNTEAFF. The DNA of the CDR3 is TGTGCCAGCAGTTATGGCCATAACACTGAAGCTTTCTTT.

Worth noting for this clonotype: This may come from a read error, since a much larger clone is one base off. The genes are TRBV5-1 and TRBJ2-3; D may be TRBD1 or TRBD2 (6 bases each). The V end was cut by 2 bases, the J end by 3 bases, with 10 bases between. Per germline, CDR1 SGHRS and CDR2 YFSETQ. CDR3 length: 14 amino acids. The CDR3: CASSFGGGTDTQYF. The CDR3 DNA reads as TGCGCCAGCAGCTTCGGAGGGGGTACAGATACGCAGTATTTT. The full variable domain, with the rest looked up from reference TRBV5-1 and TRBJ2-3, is KAGVTQTPRYLIKTRGQQVTLSCSPISGHRSVSWYQQTPGQGLQFLFEYFSETQRNKGNFPGRFSGRQFSNSRSEMNVSTLELGDSALYLCASSFGGGTDTQYFGPGTRLTVL.

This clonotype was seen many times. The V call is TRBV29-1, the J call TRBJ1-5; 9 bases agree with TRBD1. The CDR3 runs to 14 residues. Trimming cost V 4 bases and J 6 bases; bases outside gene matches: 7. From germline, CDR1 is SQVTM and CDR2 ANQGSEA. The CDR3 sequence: CSVGTGQGTQPQHF. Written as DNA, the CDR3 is TGCAGCGTTGGTACGGGACAGGGCACTCAGCCCCAGCATTTT. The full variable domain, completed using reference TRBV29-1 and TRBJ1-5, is SAVISQKPSRDICQRGTSLTIQCQVDSQVTMMFWYRQQPGQSLTLIATANQGSEATYESGFVIDKFPISRPNLTFSTLTVSNMSPEDSSIYLCSVGTGQGTQPQHFGDGTRLSIL.

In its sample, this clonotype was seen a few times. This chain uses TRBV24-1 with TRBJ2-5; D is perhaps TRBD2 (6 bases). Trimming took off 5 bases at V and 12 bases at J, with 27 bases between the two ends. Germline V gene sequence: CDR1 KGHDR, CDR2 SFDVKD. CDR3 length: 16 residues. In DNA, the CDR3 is TGTGCCACCAGTGCCCTGGGGCTGGGACTCCCCCCCGAGGAGTACTTC. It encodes CATSALGLGLPPEEYF.

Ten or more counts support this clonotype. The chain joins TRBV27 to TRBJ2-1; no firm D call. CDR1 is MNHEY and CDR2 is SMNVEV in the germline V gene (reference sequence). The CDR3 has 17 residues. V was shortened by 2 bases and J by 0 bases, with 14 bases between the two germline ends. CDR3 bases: TGTGCCAGCAGTTTACCCCGGTTCCGGAGCTCCTACAATGAGCAGTTCTTC. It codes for CASSLPRFRSSYNEQFF.

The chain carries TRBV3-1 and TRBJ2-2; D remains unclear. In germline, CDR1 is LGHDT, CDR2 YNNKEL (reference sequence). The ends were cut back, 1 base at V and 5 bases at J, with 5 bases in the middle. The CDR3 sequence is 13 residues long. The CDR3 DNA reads TGTGCCAGCAGCCAAGCAGTAACCGGGGAGCTGTTTTTT. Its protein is CASSQAVTGELFF.

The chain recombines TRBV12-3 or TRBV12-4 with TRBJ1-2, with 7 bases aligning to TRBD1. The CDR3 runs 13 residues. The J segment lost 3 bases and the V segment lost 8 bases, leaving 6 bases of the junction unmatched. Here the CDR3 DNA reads TGTGCCAGCTCCGTCAGGGGGGACTATGGCTACACCTTC. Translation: CASSVRGDYGYTF.

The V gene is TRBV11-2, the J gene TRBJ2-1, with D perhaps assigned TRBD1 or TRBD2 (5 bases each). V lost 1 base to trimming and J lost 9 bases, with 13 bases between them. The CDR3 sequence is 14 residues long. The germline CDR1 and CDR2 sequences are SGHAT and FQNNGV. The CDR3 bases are TGTGCCAGCAGCTTAGGCCCTCGGGGCAGTGAGCAGTTCTTC. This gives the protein CASSLGPRGSEQFF.

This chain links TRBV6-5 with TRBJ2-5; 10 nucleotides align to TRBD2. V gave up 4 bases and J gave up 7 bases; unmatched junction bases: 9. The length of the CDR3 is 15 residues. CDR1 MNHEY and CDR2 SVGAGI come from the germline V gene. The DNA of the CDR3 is TGTGCCAGCAGTTTGACTAGCGGGCGTCCGGGGACCCAGTACTTC. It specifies CASSLTSGRPGTQYF.

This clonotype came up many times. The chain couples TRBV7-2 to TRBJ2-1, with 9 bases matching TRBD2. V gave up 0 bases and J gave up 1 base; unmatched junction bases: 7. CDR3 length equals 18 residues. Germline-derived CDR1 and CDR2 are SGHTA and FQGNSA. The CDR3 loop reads CASSLAQLAGASYNEQFF. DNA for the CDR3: TGTGCCAGCAGCTTAGCTCAACTAGCGGGTGCATCCTACAATGAGCAGTTCTTC.

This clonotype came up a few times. CDR3 sequence (DNA): TGTGCCAGTACAAGGACTAGCTTGACTGGGGCCAACGTCCTGACTTTC. This translates into CASTRTSLTGANVLTF. This sequence joins TRBV19 and TRBJ2-6; 8 bases agree with TRBD2. CDR1 is LNHDA and CDR2 is SQIVND in the germline V gene (reference sequence). The length of the CDR3 is 16 residues. Trimming at V came to 7 bases and at J to 2 bases, leaving 7 bases not matched to a gene.

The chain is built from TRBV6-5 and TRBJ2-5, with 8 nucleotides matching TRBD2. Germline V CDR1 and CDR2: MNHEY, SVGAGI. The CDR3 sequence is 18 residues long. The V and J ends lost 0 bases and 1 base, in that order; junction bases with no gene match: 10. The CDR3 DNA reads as TGTGCCAGCAGTTACTCGATGTGGGGTAGCGGGGTCCAAGAGACCCAGTACTTC. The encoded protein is CASSYSMWGSGVQETQYF.

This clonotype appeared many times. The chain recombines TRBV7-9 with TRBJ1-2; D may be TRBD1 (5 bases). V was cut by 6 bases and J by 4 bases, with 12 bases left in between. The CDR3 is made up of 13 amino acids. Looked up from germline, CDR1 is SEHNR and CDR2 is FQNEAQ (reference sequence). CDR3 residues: CASSQGFAYGYTF. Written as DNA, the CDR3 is TGTGCCAGCAGTCAGGGATTCGCCTATGGCTACACCTTC.

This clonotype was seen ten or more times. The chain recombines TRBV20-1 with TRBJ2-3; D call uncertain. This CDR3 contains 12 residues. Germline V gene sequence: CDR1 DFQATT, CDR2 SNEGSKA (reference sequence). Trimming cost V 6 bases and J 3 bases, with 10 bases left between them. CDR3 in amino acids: CSARSGTDTQYF. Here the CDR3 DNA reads TGCAGTGCCCGTTCCGGGACAGATACGCAGTATTTT.

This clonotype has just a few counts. The DNA for the CDR3 is TGTGCCAGCAGCCGGGGGACCGGGGAGCTGTTTTTT. Protein product: CASSRGTGELFF. The chain combines TRBV11-3 with TRBJ2-2; tentative D call: TRBD2 (6 bases). CDR3 size: 12 residues. Germline values: CDR1 SGHNT, CDR2 YENEEA. V lost 5 bases and J lost 5, with 6 bases in between.

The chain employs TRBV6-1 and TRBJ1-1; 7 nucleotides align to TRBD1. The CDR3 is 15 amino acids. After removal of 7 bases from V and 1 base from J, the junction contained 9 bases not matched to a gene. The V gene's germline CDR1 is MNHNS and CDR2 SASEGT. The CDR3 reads CASNDRVKGNTEAFF. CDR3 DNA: TGTGCCAGCAACGACAGGGTAAAGGGGAACACTGAAGCTTTCTTT.